This T cell receptor beta chain came from a study of T cell clonotyping in hematopoietic cell transplantation. This CDR3 spans 13 amino acids. Trimming took 3 bases from V and 4 from J, leaving 12 bases between them. Looked up from germline, CDR1 is SQVTM and CDR2 is ANQGSEA. TCRdb's copy holds only in-frame clones and misses some; the assay was immunoSEQ multiplex PCR. The top ten clones hold roughly 8.8% of a sample with some 17,000 clones, over 55% of them seen once. General study findings and limits: No sorting was done, leaving CD4 and CD8 contributions mixed. At the given depth, recipient repertoires were over 95% de novo clonotypes.

With regard to this clone: Its antigen is not known.

The sequence came from a woman aged 55-69 years in good health. Some clones in this sample may be carry-over from other donors' samples. The sample consisted of peripheral blood mononuclear cells. This chain joins TRBV29-1 and TRBJ1-2; no firm D call. In DNA, the CDR3 is TGCAGCGTTGATAGGGAACGGGGCTATGGCTACACCTTC. As protein: CSVDRERGYGYTF.